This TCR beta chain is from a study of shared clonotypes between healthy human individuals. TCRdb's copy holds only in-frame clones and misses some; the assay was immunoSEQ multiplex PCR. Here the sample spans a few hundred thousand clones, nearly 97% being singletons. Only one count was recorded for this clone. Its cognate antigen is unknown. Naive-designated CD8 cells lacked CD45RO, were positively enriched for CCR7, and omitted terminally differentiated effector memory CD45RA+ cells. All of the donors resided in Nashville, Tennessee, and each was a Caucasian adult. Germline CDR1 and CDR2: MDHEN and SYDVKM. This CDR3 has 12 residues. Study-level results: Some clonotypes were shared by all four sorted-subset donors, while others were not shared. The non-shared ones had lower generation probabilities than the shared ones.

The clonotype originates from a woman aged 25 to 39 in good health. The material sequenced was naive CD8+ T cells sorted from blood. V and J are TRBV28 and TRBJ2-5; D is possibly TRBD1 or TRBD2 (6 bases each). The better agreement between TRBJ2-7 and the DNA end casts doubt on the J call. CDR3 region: CASSPQGLEQYF. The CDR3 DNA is TGTGCCAGCAGTCCACAGGGACTCGAGCAGTACTTC.